This TCR beta chain is drawn from a study of shared clonotypes between healthy human individuals. The donors were adults (healthy and HIV-negative) with no recent acute infections or vaccinations. Each donor was a Caucasian adult residing in Nashville, Tennessee. Genomic DNA of every subset was divided equally among multiple immunoSEQ plates. Unsorted PBMC DNA was sequenced on ten immunoSEQ deep assay plates. Libraries were prepared by immunoSEQ multiplex PCR; TCRdb keeps only in-frame clonotypes and omits some of them. The profile shows 75,000 to 100,000 clones, 40% to 55% of them singletons. Germline trimming cut 6 bases from V and 5 bases from J; bases unmatched to any gene: 10. The CDR3 length is 16 residues. In germline, CDR1 is SGHRS, CDR2 YFSETQ.

The gene calls are TRBV5-1 and TRBJ2-5; 13 bases fit TRBD2. The sample consisted of PBMCs. The origin of this receptor is a woman aged 40 to 50 in good health. Some clones in this sample may be carry-over from other donors' samples. CDR3 in amino acids: CASKLLGLAGVETQYF. As DNA, the CDR3 is TGCGCCAGCAAACTCCTTGGACTAGCGGGAGTCGAGACCCAGTACTTC.